One and the same sample provided the 22 T cell receptor beta chains below, sequenced in a study of post-analysis software for immune sequencing data. Study-level findings and limits: The study found TRBV5-6, TRBV5-1 and TRBV20-1 among five TRBV segments more frequent in patients than controls.

Antigen specificity for these receptors is unknown. Every TCR beta cDNA library bore unique molecular identifiers. A single record per CDR3 protein comes from TCRdb applying MiXCR to the PCR reads. This repertoire shows 400,000 to 500,000 distinct CDR3 sequences, 39% found once; its top ten account for approximately 7.7%. The sample consisted of blood. Every receptor here comes from a girl aged 2-9 years with multiple sclerosis.

This clonotype was detected only a few times. The gene calls are TRBV7-2 and TRBJ2-7, with D hard to call. CDR3 length equals 12 residues. Trimming cost V 3 bases and J 3 bases, with 6 bases left between them. CDR1 and CDR2 (germline): SGHTA, FQGNSA. CDR3 region: CASSLNDYEQYF. The CDR3 bases are TGTGCCAGCAGCTTGAACGACTACGAGCAGTACTTC.

This clonotype was recorded a few times. V is TRBV7-9 and J is TRBJ1-2; unclear D gene. This CDR3 comprises 14 residues. Trimming stripped 6 bases from V and 4 bases from J, with 15 bases between. The germline V gene encodes CDR1 SEHNR and CDR2 FQNEAQ (reference sequence). The CDR3 coding sequence is TGTGCCAGCAGTTCGTTTGAGGGAACCTATGGCTACACCTTC. Amino acids: CASSSFEGTYGYTF.

The chain links TRBV6-6 to TRBJ1-6, with D tentatively TRBD1 (6 bases). This CDR3 region has 15 residues. Germline CDR1 reads MNHNY; CDR2 reads SVGAGI (reference sequence). V lost 7 bases and J lost 6, with 16 bases in between. The CDR3 region has the DNA TGTGCCAGCACCCCGGGGTTCAGGGGTAATTCACCCCTCCACTTT. Protein product: CASTPGFRGNSPLHF.

This rearrangement joins TRBV11-2 to TRBJ1-2; 7 positions match TRBD1. Germline loops: CDR1 SGHAT, CDR2 FQNNGV. With 1 base clipped from V and 1 base from J, the junction kept 6 bases outside the gene matches. The CDR3 sequence is 16 residues long. Here the CDR3 reads CASSLAGTVYNYGYTF. DNA of the CDR3: TGTGCCAGCAGCTTAGCGGGGACAGTCTATAACTATGGCTACACCTTC. Full variable domain (outside the CDR3, taken from reference TRBV11-2 and TRBJ1-2): EAGVAQSPRYKIIEKRQSVAFWCNPISGHATLYWYQQILGQGPKLLIQFQNNGVVDDSQLPKDRFSAERLKGVDSTLKIQPAKLEDSAVYLCASSLAGTVYNYGYTFGSGTRLTVV.

This clonotype showed up just a few times. The rearrangement links TRBV13 to TRBJ1-3, with D tentatively TRBD1 (6 bases). CDR1 PRHDT and CDR2 FYEKMQ come from the germline V gene (reference sequence). Trimming removed 5 bases from V and 9 bases from J, with 8 bases in between. CDR3 length equals 11 residues. The CDR3 loop is CASSQGPTIYF. The CDR3 DNA sequence: TGTGCCAGCAGCCAGGGGCCCACCATATATTTT.

The chain combines TRBV29-1 with TRBJ2-3, with 9 positions matching TRBD2. Unmatched junction bases numbered 6, after V lost 4 bases and J lost 1 base. The CDR3 is 15 residues long. Looked up from germline, CDR1 is SQVTM and CDR2 is ANQGSEA. In DNA form, the CDR3 reads TGCAGCGTTGGTAGCGGGAGAGGAGGCACAGATACGCAGTATTTT. Translated, it gives CSVGSGRGGTDTQYF.

This clonotype was observed a handful of times. V and J are TRBV5-6 and TRBJ2-3, with 9 positions matching TRBD2. Trimming took 4 bases from V and 5 from J; bases not matched to a gene: 11. CDR3 length: 16 amino acids. Germline assignment: CDR1 SGHDT and CDR2 YYEEEE. The CDR3 spells CASSIISGRRGDTQYF. DNA for the CDR3: TGTGCCAGCAGCATCATTAGCGGGAGAAGGGGAGATACGCAGTATTTT.

This clonotype appeared a few times. The rearrangement uses TRBV28 and TRBJ2-7; TRBD2 aligns across 11 bases. Trimming took 11 bases from V and 4 from J; bases not matched to a gene: 7. Germline V gives CDR1 MDHEN, CDR2 SYDVKM. The CDR3 length is 13 residues. CDR3: CASRTSGPYEQYF. As DNA, the CDR3 is TGTGCCTCCAGGACTAGCGGGCCTTACGAGCAGTACTTC.

This sequence joins TRBV12-3 or TRBV12-4 and TRBJ2-1; D remains ambiguous. The CDR3 loop spans 14 amino acids. Trimming removed 5 bases from V and 10 bases from J, with 18 bases in between. This CDR3 is CASSPRLRRTEQFF. The CDR3 bases are TGTGCCAGCAGTCCGCGTCTTAGAAGAACCGAGCAGTTCTTC.

The chain employs TRBV6-1 and TRBJ2-7; weak D call: TRBD2 (5 bases). The germline V and J ends were trimmed by 3 bases and 0 bases, with 9 bases remaining between them. Per the germline V gene, CDR1 is MNHNS and CDR2 is SASEGT. This CDR3 is built from 14 residues. CDR3 sequence (DNA): TGTGCCAGCAGTGAGAGCGGATACTCCTACGAGCAGTACTTC. Protein: CASSESGYSYEQYF.

This clonotype was detected a few times. The chain links TRBV5-6 to TRBJ1-1, with 9 bases identical to TRBD1. The CDR3 loop spans 14 amino acids. J lost 5 bases, V lost 3 bases, and 5 bases had no gene match. Germline V gene sequence: CDR1 SGHDT, CDR2 YYEEEE. The CDR3 DNA follows: TGTGCCAGCAGCTGGGGACAGGGTGGAACTGAAGCTTTCTTT. It is translated as CASSWGQGGTEAFF.

With regard to this clonotype: One end of the junction is discordant with germline, which a read error may explain. The rearrangement joins TRBV5-1 to TRBJ2-3; D uncertain. The CDR3 runs 14 residues. Looked up from germline, CDR1 is SGHRS and CDR2 is YFSETQ. In DNA, the CDR3 is TGCGCCAGCAACTTGGATGGGGTGAGGGATACGCAGTATTTT. Its translation: CASNLDGVRDTQYF.

For this clonotype: The conserved phenylalanine or tryptophan is not found at the CDR3 terminus, so this likely reflects a read error. CDR3 protein: CASTQRDTELAKNIQYC. In DNA, the CDR3 is TGCGCCAGCACGCAACGGGACACAGAGCTAGCCAAAAACATTCAGTACTGC. This chain links TRBV5-1 with TRBJ2-4; D is perhaps TRBD1 (6 bases). From germline, CDR1 is SGHRS and CDR2 YFSETQ. Trimming took off 6 bases at V and 0 bases at J, with 19 bases between the two ends. The CDR3 spans 17 residues.

A few counts support this clonotype. The genes are TRBV5-1 and TRBJ2-5; possible D gene TRBD2, 5 bases. There are 14 residues in the CDR3. With 0 bases removed from V and 5 bases from J, the gap between germline ends came to 11 bases. Germline CDR1 and CDR2: SGHRS and YFSETQ. CDR3 sequence reads: CASSLVVGVETQYF. The CDR3 DNA sequence: TGCGCCAGCAGCTTGGTGGTGGGAGTGGAGACCCAGTACTTC.

A few counts support this clonotype. One base away lies a much larger clone, so this may be a sequencing read error. This chain uses TRBV29-1 with TRBJ2-3; D not certain. With 8 bases removed from V and 4 bases from J, the gap between germline ends came to 13 bases. The CDR3 is 12 amino acids. The germline CDR1 and CDR2 sequences are SQVTM and ANQGSEA. This CDR3 is CSITASSDTQYF. The DNA of the CDR3 is TGCAGCATAACGGCCTCCTCAGATACGCAGTATTTT.

The table lists this clonotype with a few counts. CDR3 amino acids: CASSFGGSNEQFF. The CDR3 coding sequence is TGTGCCAGCAGTTTCGGCGGGTCGAATGAGCAGTTCTTC. The chain joins TRBV12-3 or TRBV12-4 to TRBJ2-1, with D possibly being TRBD2 (5 bases). Trimming removed 3 bases at V and 7 bases at J, with 10 bases between. The CDR3 has 13 amino acids.

In this sample, this clonotype turned up once. This chain connects TRBV2 to TRBJ2-7; D is undetermined. V dropped 3 bases and J dropped 9 bases, with 3 bases sitting between them. Per germline, CDR1 SNHLY and CDR2 FYNNEI. CDR3 length: 9 amino acids. The chain's CDR3 is CASSERQYF. The CDR3 region has the DNA TGTGCCAGCAGTGAGAGGCAGTACTTC.

The count of this clonotype is one. The genes are TRBV20-1 and TRBJ1-6, with D hard to call. The germline CDR1 and CDR2 sequences are DFQATT and SNEGSKA (reference sequence). Trimming left V 2 bases short and J 5 bases short, with 13 bases between. The CDR3 totals 15 residues. In DNA, the CDR3 is TGCAGTGCTAGAAGGTCTTCGACCAATAATTCACCCCTCCACTTT. Amino acid sequence: CSARRSSTNNSPLHF.

There are many counts of this clonotype. The V gene is TRBV25-1, the J gene TRBJ2-3, with 14 bases fitting TRBD2. V lost 4 bases and J lost 10; bases outside the gene matches: 10. Germline CDR1 is MGHDK and CDR2 is SYGVNS. CDR3 length: 16 residues. For the CDR3, the DNA is TGTGCCAGCAGTGGATCCCCGACTAGCGGGGGGGAGGCGCAGTATTTT. This translates into CASSGSPTSGGEAQYF.

The CDR3 coding sequence is TGTGCCAGCAGCGTAGCACTGACCCGAGGAGACAAAGATACGCAGTATTTT. Translated: CASSVALTRGDKDTQYF. The V and J genes are TRBV9 and TRBJ2-3, with D hard to call. The CDR3 totals 17 residues. Between the trimmed V and J ends, which lost 0 bases and 5 bases, there was a span of 19 bases. Per germline, CDR1 SGDLS and CDR2 YYNGEE.

The chain uses TRBV6-6 and TRBJ2-6; TRBD1 matches 7 bases. This CDR3 has 15 amino acids. Looked up from germline, CDR1 is MNHNY and CDR2 is SVGAGI (reference sequence). V was pared by 5 bases and J by 2 bases, with 3 bases of the junction left unmatched. The CDR3 here is CASSQTGTGANVLTF. DNA for the CDR3: TGTGCCAGCAGTCAGACAGGGACTGGGGCCAACGTCCTGACTTTC.

This clonotype appeared a single time. The junction differs from germline at one of its ends, possibly a read error. The chain uses TRBV4-2 and TRBJ2-3, with 8 bases lining up with TRBD2. From germline, CDR1 is LGHNA and CDR2 YNFKEQ. The CDR3 runs to 16 residues. CDR3 sequence reads: CASRQGNSGNTDTQYF. CDR3 DNA sequence: TGTGCCAGCAGGCAAGGGAATAGCGGGAACACAGATACGCAGTATTTT.